These 5 T cell receptor beta chains share one sample of origin, sequenced in a study of shared clonotypes between healthy human individuals. The data were produced by immunoSEQ multiplex PCR, yet TCRdb's version contains in-frame clones alone and is incomplete. The sample consists of around 2,000,000 clones, approximately 94% of them appearing once. CD45RO-negative, CCR7-selected cells formed the naive CD8 fraction, which excluded terminally differentiated effector memory CD45RA+ cells. The source material was naive CD8+ T cells sorted from blood. These receptors were taken from a man between 18 and 35 years old in good health.

The V gene is TRBV27, the J gene TRBJ1-2; the D gene is possibly TRBD1 (5 bases). V lost 4 bases and J lost 5, with 17 bases in between. In germline, CDR1 is MNHEY, CDR2 SMNVEV (reference sequence). The length of the CDR3 is 15 residues. The CDR3 bases are TGTGCCAGCAGTTCCGAGCCCTGGGGGTCGTATGGCTACACCTTC. Translating it yields CASSSEPWGSYGYTF.

The chain combines TRBV6-5 with TRBJ2-7; 11 bases align to TRBD2. V was clipped by 4 bases and J by 0 bases; unmatched bases: 2. Looked up from germline, CDR1 is MNHEY and CDR2 is SVGAGI. CDR3 length: 15 residues. The CDR3 loop is CASSLLAGVSYEQYF. The CDR3 DNA follows: TGTGCCAGCAGTTTACTAGCGGGAGTCTCCTACGAGCAGTACTTC.

The V call is TRBV2, the J call TRBJ2-7; 15 nucleotides align to TRBD2. Germline V lookup: CDR1 SNHLY, CDR2 FYNNEI. The CDR3 length is 15 residues. V shed 5 bases, J shed 4 bases, and the junction held 3 bases outside the gene matches. CDR3: CASSWTSGGAYEQYF. CDR3 sequence (DNA): TGTGCCAGCAGTTGGACTAGCGGGGGGGCGTACGAGCAGTACTTC. The full variable domain, completed using reference TRBV2 and TRBJ2-7, is EPEVTQTPSHQVTQMGQEVILRCVPISNHLYFYWYRQILGQKVEFLVSFYNNEISEKSEIFDDQFSVERPDGSNFTLKIRSTKLEDSAMYFCASSWTSGGAYEQYFGPGTRLTVT.

V gene TRBV11-2 combines with J gene TRBJ1-3; D gene uncertain. The germline V gene has CDR1 SGHAT and CDR2 FQNNGV. Trimming took off 6 bases at V and 3 bases at J, with 9 bases between the two ends. There are 13 residues in the CDR3. The CDR3 coding sequence is TGTGCCAGCAGAGGAGGGTATGGAAACACCATATATTTT. This sequence encodes CASRGGYGNTIYF.

J is TRBJ2-2 and V is TRBV27; 9 positions agree with TRBD1. The CDR3 has 16 residues. After removal of 7 bases from V and 4 bases from J, the junction contained 10 bases not matched to a gene. Germline V lookup: CDR1 MNHEY, CDR2 SMNVEV (reference sequence). For the CDR3, the DNA is TGTGCCAGCAACCACGCCGGGACAGGGATCACCGGGGAGCTGTTTTTT. Protein: CASNHAGTGITGELFF.